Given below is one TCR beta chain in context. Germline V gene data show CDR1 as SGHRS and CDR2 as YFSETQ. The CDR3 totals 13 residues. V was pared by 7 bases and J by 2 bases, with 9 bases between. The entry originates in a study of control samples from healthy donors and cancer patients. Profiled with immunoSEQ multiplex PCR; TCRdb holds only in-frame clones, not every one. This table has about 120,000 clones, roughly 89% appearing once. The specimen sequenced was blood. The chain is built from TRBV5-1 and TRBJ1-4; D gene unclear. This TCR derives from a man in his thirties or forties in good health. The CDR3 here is CASARGTNEKLFF. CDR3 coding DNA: TGCGCCAGCGCAAGAGGGACTAATGAAAAACTGTTTTTT.